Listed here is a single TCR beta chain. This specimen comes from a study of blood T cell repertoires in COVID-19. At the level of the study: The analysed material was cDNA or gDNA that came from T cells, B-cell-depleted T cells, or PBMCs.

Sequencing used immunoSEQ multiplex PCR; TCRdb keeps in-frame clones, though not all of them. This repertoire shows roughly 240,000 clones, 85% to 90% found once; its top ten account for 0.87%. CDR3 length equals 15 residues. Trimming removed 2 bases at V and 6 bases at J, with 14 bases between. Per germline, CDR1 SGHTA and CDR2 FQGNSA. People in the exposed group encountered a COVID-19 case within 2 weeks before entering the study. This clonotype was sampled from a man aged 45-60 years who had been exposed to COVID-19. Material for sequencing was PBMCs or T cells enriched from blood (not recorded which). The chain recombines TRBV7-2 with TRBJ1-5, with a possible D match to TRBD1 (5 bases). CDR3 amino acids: CASSLFGGGSQPQHF. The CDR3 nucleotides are TGTGCCAGCAGCTTATTTGGTGGGGGGAGTCAGCCCCAGCATTTT.